A selection of T cell receptor beta chains follows, all from one sample in a study of blood T cells in healthy people across ages. TCRdb analysed the 5' RACE reads with MiXCR anew, one entry per CDR3 protein. This table has about 680,000 distinct CDR3 sequences, 49% appearing once. The source material was blood. The receptors stem from a woman aged 55-70 years in good health. Each CDR3 is given with its conserved first and last residue. Fields, in order: V gene, D gene, J gene, CDR3 length, clone size, CDR3 protein, CDR3 DNA. A D gene is named only where the DNA matches it firmly. Size values are once, few and many counts, or a class for expanded clones, and some rows have none.

>TRBV4-1|-|TRBJ1-1|16|-
CASSHQGRGLNTEAFF
TGCGCCAGCAGCCACCAGGGGCGGGGGCTGAACACTGAAGCTTTCTTT
>TRBV20-1|TRBD1|TRBJ2-5|13|-
CSAAPTGGGTQYF
TGCAGTGCTGCCCCGACAGGGGGGGGGACCCAGTACTTC
>TRBV28|-|TRBJ2-7|15|-
CASSLLQGSYNEQYF
TGTGCCAGCAGTTTGTTACAGGGCTCCTACAATGAGCAGTACTTC
>TRBV20-1|TRBD1|TRBJ2-5|16|-
CSASGAQGAFQETQYF
TGCAGTGCTAGTGGGGCCCAGGGGGCATTTCAAGAGACCCAGTACTTC
>TRBV12-3/TRBV12-4|-|TRBJ2-1|16|-
CASSLITGVRDNEQFF
TGTGCCAGCAGTTTAATTACCGGGGTCCGGGACAATGAGCAGTTCTTC
>TRBV15|-|TRBJ2-5|15|-
CATSRDRGKKETQYF
TGTGCCACCAGCAGAGATCGGGGAAAGAAAGAGACCCAGTACTTC
>TRBV27|-|TRBJ1-5|14|-
CASSLAALHQPQHF
TGTGCCAGCAGTTTGGCAGCACTTCATCAGCCCCAGCATTTT
>TRBV20-1|TRBD2|TRBJ2-7|14|-
CSAETGTIPYEQYF
TGCAGTGCGGAAACCGGGACTATTCCCTACGAGCAGTACTTC
>TRBV7-2|-|TRBJ1-2|13|few
CASTPGFTGGYTF
TGTGCCAGCACCCCAGGGTTTACGGGCGGCTACACCTTC
>TRBV28|TRBD2|TRBJ2-1|16|-
CASNASGRGGRNEQFF
TGTGCCAGCAATGCCAGCGGGAGAGGGGGGAGGAATGAGCAGTTCTTC
>TRBV7-9|TRBD1|TRBJ2-3|14|few
CASSTDRGPDTQYF
TGTGCCAGCAGCACTGACAGGGGGCCGGATACGCAGTATTTT
>TRBV15|TRBD1|TRBJ2-3|14|-
CAMSRDRVADTQYF
TGTGCCATGAGCCGGGACAGGGTTGCAGATACGCAGTATTTT
>TRBV2|-|TRBJ2-1|16|-
CASSERLPSRDVGQFF
TGTGCCAGCAGTGAAAGACTGCCTAGCCGCGATGTGGGGCAGTTCTTC
>TRBV20-1|-|TRBJ2-3|14|-
CSASGAASTDTQYF
TGCAGTGCTAGTGGGGCTGCTAGCACAGATACGCAGTATTTT
>TRBV4-3|-|TRBJ1-2|14|many
CASSQGEGGYGYTF
TGCGCCAGCAGCCAAGGGGAGGGAGGCTATGGCTACACCTTC
>TRBV25-1|-|TRBJ1-2|14|-
CASSLGGNIYGYTF
TGTGCCAGCAGTTTGGGGGGGAACATTTATGGCTACACCTTC
>TRBV12-3/TRBV12-4|TRBD2|TRBJ2-3|17|-
CASSPRTSGVSTDAQYF
TGTGCCAGCAGCCCGCGGACTAGCGGAGTGAGCACAGATGCGCAGTATTTT
>TRBV7-3|-|TRBJ1-3|14|few
CASSWDSSGNTIYF
TGTGCCAGCAGCTGGGACTCCTCTGGAAACACCATATATTTT
>TRBV7-2|-|TRBJ2-7|16|few
CASSLGLGGRVHEQYF
TGTGCCAGCAGCTTAGGTCTCGGGGGGCGCGTCCACGAGCAGTACTTC
>TRBV29-1|-|TRBJ2-7|12|-
CSVEENNYEQYF
TGCAGCGTTGAAGAGAATAACTACGAGCAGTACTTC
>TRBV10-3|-|TRBJ2-5|18|few
CAISESRFRVRYQETQYF
TGTGCCATCAGTGAGTCTCGTTTCCGGGTTAGGTACCAAGAGACCCAGTACTTC
>TRBV3-1|-|TRBJ2-7|12|few
CAAQNRAYEQYF
TGTGCCGCCCAGAACAGGGCGTACGAGCAGTACTTC
>TRBV7-3|-|TRBJ2-5|14|-
CASSLNPGDQTQYF
TGTGCCAGCAGCTTAAATCCAGGGGATCAGACCCAGTACTTC
>TRBV5-1|-|TRBJ2-7|19|few
CASSLGLSVPEVLTYEQYF
TGCGCCAGCAGCTTGGGCCTTAGCGTCCCTGAGGTCCTTACTTACGAGCAGTACTTC
>TRBV4-3|-|TRBJ1-4|13|few
CASSQVGDEKLFF
TGCGCCAGCAGCCAAGTGGGAGATGAAAAACTGTTTTTT
>TRBV20-1|TRBD2|TRBJ2-5|15|-
CSARDPSGRDNEQYF
TGCAGTGCTAGAGATCCTAGCGGGAGGGACAATGAGCAGTACTTC
>TRBV29-1|-|TRBJ2-5|11|few
CSVTLAGEQYF
TGCAGCGTCACACTAGCTGGAGAGCAGTACTTC
>TRBV4-3|-|TRBJ1-5|13|few
CASSQDMSQPQHF
TGCGCCAGCAGCCAAGATATGAGTCAGCCCCAGCATTTT
>TRBV20-1|TRBD1|TRBJ2-1|15|-
CSARDPVGTGGEQFF
TGCAGTGCTAGAGACCCTGTGGGGACAGGTGGTGAGCAGTTCTTC
>TRBV28|TRBD1|TRBJ2-1|12|few
CASGTGVSEQFF
TGTGCCAGCGGGACAGGGGTTAGTGAGCAGTTCTTC
>TRBV7-2|TRBD1|TRBJ1-2|16|few
CASNHRQGVSNYGYTF
TGTGCCAGCAACCATAGACAGGGGGTCTCTAACTATGGCTACACCTTC
>TRBV7-3|-|TRBJ1-2|14|few
CASSLNPQGNGYTF
TGTGCCAGCAGCTTAAACCCCCAGGGTAATGGCTACACCTTC
>TRBV18|-|TRBJ1-4|13|few
CASSPGLDEKLFF
TGTGCCAGCTCACCAGGGCTAGATGAAAAACTGTTTTTT
>TRBV20-1|-|TRBJ2-5|13|few
CSAPGTTLGTQYF
TGCAGTGCGCCGGGGACCACACTTGGGACCCAGTACTTC
>TRBV3-1|-|TRBJ1-2|15|-
CASSQGRGWDYGYTF
TGTGCCAGCAGCCAAGGGCGGGGTTGGGACTATGGCTACACCTTC
>TRBV12-3/TRBV12-4|-|TRBJ2-4|14|few
CASSFQVAKNIQYF
TGTGCCAGCAGTTTTCAGGTAGCCAAAAACATTCAGTACTTC
>TRBV11-2|-|TRBJ1-2|15|-
CASTLKTGANYGYTF
TGTGCCAGCACACTCAAGACAGGAGCTAACTATGGCTACACCTTC
>TRBV9|-|TRBJ2-1|15|-
CASSDRGNRLNEQFF
TGTGCCAGCAGCGATCGGGGGAACAGGCTCAATGAGCAGTTCTTC
>TRBV6-2/TRBV6-3|TRBD1|TRBJ2-7|15|-
CASSYFQGAQYEQYF
TGTGCCAGCAGTTACTTCCAGGGGGCCCAATACGAGCAGTACTTC
>TRBV9|TRBD1|TRBJ2-7|14|-
CASSVVGQGYEQYF
TGTGCCAGCAGCGTAGTAGGACAGGGGTACGAGCAGTACTTC
>TRBV5-1|TRBD1|TRBJ2-7|13|few
CASSLEQGLEQYF
TGCGCCAGCAGCTTGGAACAGGGGCTTGAGCAGTACTTC
>TRBV7-9|-|TRBJ1-5|15|-
CASSFSGFSNQPQHF
TGTGCCAGCAGCTTTTCGGGCTTTAGCAATCAGCCCCAGCATTTT
>TRBV3-1|-|TRBJ1-5|18|-
CASSQEISDGPRNQPQHF
TGTGCCAGCAGCCAAGAAATCTCCGACGGCCCACGCAATCAGCCCCAGCATTTT
>TRBV3-1|-|TRBJ2-2|13|-
CASSQGTAGELFF
TGTGCCAGCAGCCAAGGGACAGCCGGGGAGCTGTTTTTT
>TRBV4-3|TRBD1|TRBJ2-7|17|once
CASSQGTGGFAYNEQYF
TGCGCCAGCAGCCAAGGCACAGGGGGCTTTGCCTACAATGAGCAGTACTTC
>TRBV29-1|-|TRBJ2-7|14|-
CSVVGPSGYNEQYF
TGCAGCGTTGTGGGGCCCAGCGGCTACAATGAGCAGTACTTC
>TRBV7-2|-|TRBJ2-7|13|few
CASSSTEVYEQYF
TGTGCCAGCAGCTCAACGGAGGTATACGAGCAGTACTTC
>TRBV6-5|-|TRBJ2-7|15|-
CASSPRVSSYNEQYF
TGTGCCAGCAGTCCCAGGGTGAGCTCCTACAATGAGCAGTACTTC
>TRBV29-1|TRBD1|TRBJ1-2|15|many
CSVDWGRGGSYGYTF
TGCAGCGTTGATTGGGGCAGGGGGGGATCCTATGGCTACACCTTC
>TRBV10-2|-|TRBJ2-7|13|-
CASRSGWSYEQYF
TGCGCCAGCAGGTCAGGGTGGTCTTACGAGCAGTACTTC
>TRBV14|-|TRBJ1-1|16|-
CASSQAPLGGYTEAFF
TGTGCCAGCAGCCAAGCGCCTTTAGGTGGATACACTGAAGCTTTCTTT
>TRBV20-1|-|TRBJ2-7|14|-
CSARTGSLAYEQYF
TGCAGTGCTAGGACCGGGAGTCTAGCCTACGAGCAGTACTTC
>TRBV4-3|TRBD2|TRBJ2-2|16|-
CASSQDPAGGAGELFF
TGCGCCAGCAGCCAAGACCCAGCGGGAGGGGCCGGGGAGCTGTTTTTT
>TRBV30|-|TRBJ1-4|14|-
CAWRYSGSNEKLFF
TGTGCCTGGAGGTACTCAGGTTCTAATGAAAAACTGTTTTTT
>TRBV12-3/TRBV12-4|TRBD1|TRBJ1-2|14|few
CASSPGTGSYGYTF
TGTGCCAGCAGCCCCGGGACAGGGAGCTATGGCTACACCTTC
>TRBV20-1|-|TRBJ1-6|18|-
CSARSTLADNSYNSPLHF
TGCAGTGCTCGCTCTACCTTGGCAGATAACTCCTATAATTCACCCCTCCACTTT
>TRBV28|TRBD1|TRBJ1-2|17|-
CASTREGQGAHGYGYTF
TGTGCCAGCACCCGTGAGGGACAGGGGGCTCATGGCTATGGCTACACCTTC
>TRBV20-1|-|TRBJ2-3|15|-
CSASRISRSTDTQYF
TGCAGTGCTAGTCGGATTTCCCGTAGCACAGATACGCAGTATTTT